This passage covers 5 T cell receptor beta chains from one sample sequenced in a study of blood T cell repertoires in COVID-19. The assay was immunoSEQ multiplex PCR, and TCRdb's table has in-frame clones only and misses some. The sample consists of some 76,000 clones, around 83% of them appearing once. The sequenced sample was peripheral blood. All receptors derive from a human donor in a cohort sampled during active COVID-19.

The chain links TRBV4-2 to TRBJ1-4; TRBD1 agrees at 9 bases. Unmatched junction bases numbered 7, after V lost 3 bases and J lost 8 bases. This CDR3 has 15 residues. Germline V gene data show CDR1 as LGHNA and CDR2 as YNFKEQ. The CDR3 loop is CASSQEQGAREKLFF. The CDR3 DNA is TGTGCCAGCAGCCAGGAACAGGGGGCGCGGGAAAAACTGTTTTTT.

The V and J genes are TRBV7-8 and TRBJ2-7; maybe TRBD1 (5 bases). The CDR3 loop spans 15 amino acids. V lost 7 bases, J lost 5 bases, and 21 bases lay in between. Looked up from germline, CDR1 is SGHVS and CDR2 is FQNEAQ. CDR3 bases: TGTGCCAGCACCCCTTCACGGACACCGAACAACGAGCAGTACTTC. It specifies CASTPSRTPNNEQYF.

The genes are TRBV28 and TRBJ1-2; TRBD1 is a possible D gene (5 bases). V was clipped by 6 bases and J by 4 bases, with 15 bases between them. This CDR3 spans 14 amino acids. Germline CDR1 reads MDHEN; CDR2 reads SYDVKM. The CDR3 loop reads CASSLAQALYGYTF. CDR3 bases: TGTGCCAGCAGCCTCGCACAGGCCCTCTATGGCTACACCTTC.

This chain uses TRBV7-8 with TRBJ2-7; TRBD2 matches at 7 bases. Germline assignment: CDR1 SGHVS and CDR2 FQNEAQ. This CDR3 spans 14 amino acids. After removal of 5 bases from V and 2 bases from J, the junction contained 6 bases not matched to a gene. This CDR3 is CASSPREAAYEQYF. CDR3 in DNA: TGTGCCAGCAGCCCCCGGGAGGCTGCCTACGAGCAGTACTTC.

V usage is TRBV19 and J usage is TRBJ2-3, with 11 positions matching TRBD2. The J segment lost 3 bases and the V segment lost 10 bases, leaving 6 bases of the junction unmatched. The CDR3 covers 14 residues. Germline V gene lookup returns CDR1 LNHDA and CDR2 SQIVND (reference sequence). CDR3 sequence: CATATSGGTDTQYF. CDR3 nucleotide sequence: TGTGCCACCGCCACTAGCGGGGGTACAGATACGCAGTATTTT.